Each of the 24 T cell receptor beta chains below was sequenced from the same sample in a study of blood T cell repertoires in COVID-19. Sequencing used immunoSEQ multiplex PCR; TCRdb keeps in-frame clones, though not all of them. The table records more than 75,000 clones, under 85% of them present only once. Material for sequencing was peripheral blood. These receptor sequences come from a human donor in a cohort sampled during active COVID-19.

The rearrangement uses TRBV5-1 and TRBJ2-5; TRBD2 might be the D (6 bases). This CDR3 is built from 13 residues. V was pared by 5 bases and J by 5 bases, with 13 bases between. The germline V gene has CDR1 SGHRS and CDR2 YFSETQ. CDR3 amino acids: CASSREDEETQYF. The CDR3 DNA reads as TGCGCCAGCAGTAGGGAGGATGAGGAGACCCAGTACTTC.

The genes are TRBV6-5 and TRBJ2-7; tentative D call: TRBD1 (6 bases). The CDR3 is 15 residues long. Germline V gene data show CDR1 as MNHEY and CDR2 as SVGAGI. Trimming took off 0 bases at V and 7 bases at J, with 16 bases between the two ends. The CDR3 sequence is CASSYSTGPVREQYF. DNA for the CDR3: TGTGCCAGCAGTTACTCGACAGGTCCAGTACGGGAGCAGTACTTC.

This clone was counted a few times. The V and J genes are TRBV18 and TRBJ2-3; D remains ambiguous. Germline V gene sequence: CDR1 KGHSH, CDR2 LQKENI. The CDR3 totals 15 residues. V was pared by 0 bases and J by 3 bases, with 10 bases between. The CDR3 loop reads CASSPPWAETDTQYF. The CDR3 DNA sequence: TGTGCCAGCTCACCACCGTGGGCCGAGACAGATACGCAGTATTTT.

This chain uses TRBV28 with TRBJ1-5; D perhaps matches TRBD1 (6 bases). Trimming pared 7 bases from V and 2 bases from J, leaving 18 bases between. CDR1 is MDHEN, CDR2 SYDVKM, per germline. The CDR3 is 16 amino acids. The CDR3 loop is CASTNTGLLGNQPQHF. CDR3 nucleotide sequence: TGTGCCAGCACCAATACAGGGCTGTTGGGCAATCAGCCCCAGCATTTT.

V gene TRBV4-2 combines with J gene TRBJ1-3, with 8 bases aligning to TRBD1. With 1 base clipped from V and 3 bases from J, the junction kept 2 bases outside the gene matches. From germline, CDR1 is LGHNA and CDR2 YNFKEQ. The CDR3 consists of 15 residues. CDR3 protein: CASSQGQGYGNTIYF. The CDR3 region has the DNA TGTGCCAGCAGCCAAGGACAGGGGTATGGAAACACCATATATTTT.

This clone was picked up a small number of times. The chain recombines TRBV19 with TRBJ1-1; a weak D match, TRBD1 (5 bases). Deletions cut 11 bases from V and 5 bases from J, with 21 bases between. Germline values: CDR1 LNHDA, CDR2 SQIVND (reference sequence). The CDR3 consists of 14 residues. CDR3 loop: CACVPGLWITEAFF. For the CDR3, the DNA is TGTGCCTGTGTCCCGGGACTTTGGATTACTGAAGCTTTCTTT.

About this clone: In the same sample, other DNA sequences code for this CDR3. The V call is TRBV11-2, the J call TRBJ2-1, with 10 bases matching TRBD1. The CDR3 runs to 16 residues. Trimming removed 3 bases from V and 0 bases from J; junction bases left unmatched: 2. CDR1 and CDR2 (germline): SGHAT, FQNNGV. In DNA form, the CDR3 reads TGTGCCAGCAGCTTGGGACAGGGGAGCTCCTACAATGAGCAGTTCTTC. Its translation is CASSLGQGSSYNEQFF.

A single count supports this clone. Germline is not matched at one junction end, which may reflect a read error. This chain joins TRBV4-1 and TRBJ2-4; TRBD2 matches at 7 bases. Looked up from germline, CDR1 is MGHRA and CDR2 is YSYEKL. The CDR3 has 13 amino acids. This chain's CDR3 is CASNQSRDYIQYF. CDR3 sequence (DNA): TGCGCCAGCAACCAATCCCGGGACTATATTCAGTACTTC.

V gene TRBV7-3 combines with J gene TRBJ2-3, with D hard to call. V lost 2 bases, J lost 4 bases, and 10 bases lay in between. The CDR3 totals 14 residues. Germline V gene sequence: CDR1 SGHTA, CDR2 FQGTGA. CDR3 sequence reads: CASSLLSASDTQYF. The CDR3 DNA reads as TGTGCCAGCAGCTTATTGAGCGCTTCAGATACGCAGTATTTT.

This chain connects TRBV19 to TRBJ2-6; no clear D gene. Trimming stripped 7 bases from V and 1 base from J, with 11 bases between. This CDR3 has 15 residues. Germline CDR1 is LNHDA and CDR2 is SQIVND (reference sequence). CDR3 sequence: CASTQVRSGANVLTF. The CDR3 DNA reads as TGTGCCAGTACGCAGGTCCGTTCTGGGGCCAACGTCCTGACTTTC.

The chain combines TRBV6-6 with TRBJ2-2, with 10 nucleotides matching TRBD2. This CDR3 contains 14 residues. V trimming: 5 bases; J trimming: 4 bases; junction bases outside the gene matches: 1. CDR1 is MNHNY and CDR2 is SVGAGI in the germline V gene (reference sequence). The CDR3 here is CASSASGGTGELFF. The CDR3 nucleotides read TGTGCCAGCAGTGCTAGCGGGGGCACCGGGGAGCTGTTTTTT.

V gene TRBV6-5 combines with J gene TRBJ2-7, with 8 bases that match TRBD1. Germline V gene data show CDR1 as MNHEY and CDR2 as SVGAGI. The J segment lost 2 bases and the V segment lost 6 bases, leaving 6 bases of the junction unmatched. The CDR3 covers 14 residues. The CDR3 loop is CASRFTGGAYEQYF. CDR3 nucleotides: TGTGCCAGCAGATTCACAGGGGGTGCCTACGAGCAGTACTTC.

On this clone itself: Different DNA sequences within this sample yield the same CDR3. The gene calls are TRBV7-9 and TRBJ2-7, with 7 nucleotides matching TRBD1. Germline V gene data show CDR1 as SEHNR and CDR2 as FQNEAQ (reference sequence). CDR3 length equals 12 residues. V was pared by 6 bases and J by 4 bases, with 3 bases of the junction left unmatched. The CDR3 DNA reads TGTGCCAGCAGTCAACAGGGGTACGAGCAGTACTTC. It yields the protein CASSQQGYEQYF.

The rearrangement joins TRBV2 to TRBJ1-2; 10 bases are shared with TRBD1. Germline CDR1 and CDR2: SNHLY and FYNNEI. J gave up 4 bases and V 7 bases, and 12 bases lay outside the gene matches. This CDR3 contains 16 residues. The CDR3 coding sequence is TGTGCCAGCATCGGGGACAGGGGATTTCCTGGCTATGGCTACACCTTC. Protein product: CASIGDRGFPGYGYTF. The variable domain in full, completed from reference TRBV2 and TRBJ1-2, reads EPEVTQTPSHQVTQMGQEVILRCVPISNHLYFYWYRQILGQKVEFLVSFYNNEISEKSEIFDDQFSVERPDGSNFTLKIRSTKLEDSAMYFCASIGDRGFPGYGYTFGSGTRLTVV.

This rearrangement joins TRBV9 to TRBJ1-1; TRBD1 matches 11 bases. The V gene end was trimmed by 2 bases and the J gene end by 5 bases; junction bases not matched to a gene: 2. Per the germline V gene, CDR1 is SGDLS and CDR2 is YYNGEE. This CDR3 spans 14 amino acids. CDR3 sequence: CASSVGQGATEAFF. CDR3 in DNA: TGTGCCAGCAGCGTCGGACAGGGGGCTACTGAAGCTTTCTTT.

The chain is built from TRBV10-2 and TRBJ2-5; 7 bases are a match to TRBD1. The CDR3 has 15 residues. V trimming: 2 bases; J trimming: 3 bases; junction bases outside the gene matches: 6. Germline V gives CDR1 WSHSY, CDR2 SAAADI. CDR3 sequence reads: CASSETTGVEETQYF. The CDR3 DNA is TGCGCCAGCAGTGAGACTACAGGGGTGGAAGAGACCCAGTACTTC.

The V call is TRBV7-9, the J call TRBJ2-5; 7 bases are a match to TRBD2. CDR1 and CDR2 from the germline V gene are SEHNR and FQNEAQ (reference sequence). The CDR3 covers 16 residues. With V trimmed by 5 bases and J by 2 bases, 11 bases remained unmatched. CDR3 sequence reads: CASSPTKPSGQETQYF. CDR3 DNA sequence: TGTGCCAGCAGCCCAACCAAGCCTAGCGGACAAGAGACCCAGTACTTC.

The CDR3 region has the DNA TGCGCCAGCAGCCCTTCTAGGGGGCTGAACACTGAAGCTTTCTTT. Its protein product is CASSPSRGLNTEAFF. The chain uses TRBV5-1 and TRBJ1-1, with 7 nucleotides matching TRBD1. The V segment lost 4 bases and the J segment 0 bases; nucleotides outside the gene matches: 6. The CDR3 consists of 15 residues. Germline values: CDR1 SGHRS, CDR2 YFSETQ.

This chain uses TRBV4-1 with TRBJ2-4; 11 bases fit TRBD2. This CDR3 spans 19 amino acids. CDR1 and CDR2 from the germline V gene are MGHRA and YSYEKL. With 1 base clipped from V and 2 bases from J, the junction kept 10 bases outside the gene matches. The CDR3 reads CASSQVISGGALSKNIQYF. As DNA, the CDR3 is TGCGCCAGCAGCCAAGTGATTAGCGGGGGGGCCCTGTCCAAAAACATTCAGTACTTC.

The rearrangement links TRBV27 to TRBJ2-1; 10 nucleotides match TRBD1. Germline V lookup: CDR1 MNHEY, CDR2 SMNVEV (reference sequence). The J segment lost 8 bases and the V segment lost 7 bases, leaving 14 bases of the junction unmatched. The CDR3 has 16 amino acids. CDR3 DNA: TGTGCCAGCACTCGCATTTCCGGGACAGGGGTGGATGAGCAGTTCTTC. It translates to CASTRISGTGVDEQFF.

This rearrangement joins TRBV5-8 to TRBJ2-1; 8 bases map to TRBD2. The junction had 12 bases not matched to a gene; V was cut back by 0 bases and J by 10 bases. Germline V lookup: CDR1 SGHTS, CDR2 YDEGEE. The CDR3 consists of 16 residues. CDR3 coding DNA: TGTGCCAGCAGCTTGGCTGGGACTAGTTATGTTGCGGAGCAGTTCTTC. Amino acids: CASSLAGTSYVAEQFF. Combining the CDR3 with reference TRBV5-8 and TRBJ2-1 gives the whole variable domain EAGVTQSPTHLIKTRGQQATLRCSPISGHTSVYWYQQALGLGLQFLLWYDEGEERNRGNFPPRFSGRQFPNYSSELNVNALELEDSALYLCASSLAGTSYVAEQFFGPGTRLTVL.

The CDR3: CASSDEHRKSNYGYTF. The CDR3 DNA sequence: TGTGCCAGCAGTGATGAGCACAGAAAATCTAACTATGGCTACACCTTC. The V and J genes are TRBV6-4 and TRBJ1-2; D not resolved. This CDR3 has 16 residues. Germline lookup yields CDR1 MRHNA and CDR2 SNTAGT. V was trimmed by 3 bases and J by 0 bases, leaving 14 bases between them.

The rearrangement links TRBV6-5 to TRBJ2-3, with D perhaps matching TRBD2 (6 bases). V was cut by 6 bases and J by 0 bases, with 10 bases left in between. Germline V gives CDR1 MNHEY, CDR2 SVGAGI. The CDR3 runs 14 residues. CDR3 bases: TGTGCCAGCAGGCGGGACTTTAGCACAGATACGCAGTATTTT. It yields the protein CASRRDFSTDTQYF.

The V call is TRBV2, the J call TRBJ2-4; 10 nucleotides align to TRBD1. Germline V CDR1 and CDR2: SNHLY, FYNNEI. This CDR3 contains 15 residues. Trimming took 6 bases from V and 1 from J; bases not matched to a gene: 3. In nucleotides, the CDR3 is TGTGCCAGCAGGGGGACAGGGGTGGCCAAAAACATTCAGTACTTC. Protein sequence: CASRGTGVAKNIQYF.